This T cell receptor (beta chain) is drawn from a study of CD8 T cells in ankylosing spondylitis. Making the TCR beta libraries involved quantitative 5'-RACE with molecular barcodes. TCRdb passed the 5' RACE reads through MiXCR, listing each CDR3 protein once. Altogether 250,000 to 300,000 distinct CDR3 sequences are present, around 18% being singletons, with the ten largest covering roughly 7.3%. This clonotype was counted between two and nine times. Deletions cut 0 bases from V and 7 bases from J, with 5 bases between. This CDR3 has 13 residues. Germline CDR1 is SGHRS and CDR2 is YFSETQ. The chain combines TRBV5-1 with TRBJ1-6; no clear D gene. This receptor was identified in a male donor with ankylosing spondylitis or in good health (not recorded which). Sequencing used blood, either unsorted or a sorted T cell fraction (not recorded which). The CDR3 is CASSLASNSPLHF. Written as DNA, the CDR3 is TGCGCCAGCAGCTTGGCCAGCAATTCACCCCTCCACTTT.